This T cell receptor beta chain was retrieved from a study of blood T cell repertoires in COVID-19 (dated by TCRdb to about 2020). For context, the study as a whole: Collaborator samples came from the United States, Italy and Spain and covered acute and convalescent phases of COVID-19. The repertoires were made available in a free public database intended to serve as a resource for research on the immune response to SARS-CoV-2. The dataset comprised deeply sampled blood TCRbeta repertoires from subjects exposed to, actively infected with, or recovered from COVID-19. HLA class I and class II types, where available, came from metadata supplied by the sample provider rather than from assay-based typing. Sample metadata almost always included a de-identified subject ID, COVID-19 status, age in years and sex. The prospective study material was composed of cDNA or gDNA derived from T cells, B-cell-depleted T cells, or PBMCs. Samples were obtained from the ongoing ImmuneRACE study (first 160 participants) and from some 1,200 subjects provided by 6 global collaborators.

Each collaborating institution followed its own protocols to collect whole blood in K2EDTA tubes. For TCRbeta analysis, collaborators shipped samples in one of three forms: frozen whole blood, isolated PBMCs, or DNA extracted from either of those sample types. The paper's findings and limits, for the study overall: The amount of clinical and demographic metadata varied by source and participant and was provided uncurated.

The immunoSEQ Assay, a bias-controlled multiplex PCR, was used to amplify TCRbeta CDR3 regions from genomic DNA. Processing in the source paper ran as follows. The number of nucleated cells in each sample was estimated from the amplification of reference gene primers within the assay. To quantify the absolute abundance of each unique TCRbeta CDR3 rearrangement, sequence reads were collapsed and filtered. For each sample, productive Simpson clonality was calculated by taking the square root of Simpson's diversity index across productive rearrangements. The table comes from immuneACCESS by way of TCRdb, which keeps in-frame sequences with V and J called. Part of the clones is missing from these tables; in studies checked, under half for an unresolved V gene and the rest for unknown reasons. V, J and clone size are taken as reported in that table, and D and trimming were inferred from the DNA itself. The sample data list some 150,000 clones, and 70% to 90% of these were observed just once. Of the sample, around 8.5% falls within the top ten clones.

With regard to this clone: What this receptor recognizes is not known. One base away there is no much larger clone; base qualities are not given.

Sequenced: peripheral blood. This receptor was obtained from a woman aged 55-70 years with acute or convalescent COVID-19.

The nucleotide sequence is TGTGCCAGCAGCTCTGAACAGGGGACTAATGAAAAACTGTTTTTT. Translated, this is CASSSEQGTNEKLFF. Recombination connected TRBV5-5 to TRBJ1-4; 7 bases in the junction line up with TRBD1. Sequences SGHKS (CDR1) and YYEKEE (CDR2) are obtained from the germline V gene (reference sequence). There are 15 amino acids in the CDR3, from cysteine to phenylalanine inclusive. Only CDR3 DNA is held: 45 bases, read in frame from base 1. Ends trimmed: V by 3 bases, J by 2 bases; bases unmatched to a gene: 4.